Shown below are 20 T cell receptor beta chains from a single sample sequenced in a study of blood T cell repertoires in COVID-19. Profiling relied on immunoSEQ multiplex PCR, and the TCRdb table lists in-frame clones only, not all of them. The sample gives about 260,000 clones, approximately 92% of which show up once; 2.4% is in the top ten. Material: PBMCs or T cells enriched from blood (not recorded which). The receptors stem from a woman aged 18-29 years who had recovered from COVID-19.

This clone was recorded a few times. This sequence joins TRBV11-2 and TRBJ1-1; 7 nucleotides line up with TRBD1. J lost 1 base, V lost 1 base, and 12 bases had no gene match. Germline loops: CDR1 SGHAT, CDR2 FQNNGV. The CDR3 totals 18 residues. The CDR3 region is CASSLVGAGGPKNTEAFF. The DNA for the CDR3 is TGTGCCAGCAGCTTAGTCGGGGCAGGGGGACCTAAGAACACTGAAGCTTTCTTT. Supplemented by reference TRBV11-2 and TRBJ1-1, the full variable domain reads EAGVAQSPRYKIIEKRQSVAFWCNPISGHATLYWYQQILGQGPKLLIQFQNNGVVDDSQLPKDRFSAERLKGVDSTLKIQPAKLEDSAVYLCASSLVGAGGPKNTEAFFGQGTRLTVV.

The rearrangement joins TRBV6-2 or TRBV6-3 to TRBJ2-7, with 8 nucleotides matching TRBD2. With V trimmed by 4 bases and J by 3 bases, 2 bases remained unmatched. This CDR3 has 13 amino acids. The germline CDR1 and CDR2 sequences are MNHEY and SVGEGT. The chain's CDR3 is CASSLAGYYEQYF. The DNA of the CDR3 is TGTGCCAGCAGTTTAGCGGGGTACTACGAGCAGTACTTC.

This chain joins TRBV25-1 and TRBJ2-2; 8 bases are a match to TRBD2. The CDR3 covers 14 residues. CDR1 and CDR2 (germline): MGHDK, SYGVNS. The V segment lost 6 bases and the J segment 5 bases; nucleotides outside the gene matches: 5. The CDR3 nucleotides are TGTGCCAGCAGCGCGGGGGGCAGGACCGGGGAGCTGTTTTTT. Protein sequence: CASSAGGRTGELFF.

This clone was observed once. The rearrangement joins TRBV4-1 to TRBJ1-2, with D uncertain. V shed 5 bases and J shed 3 bases, with 4 bases lying between them. This CDR3 is 11 amino acids long. Germline assignment: CDR1 MGHRA and CDR2 YSYEKL. CDR3 residues: CASSTDYGYTF. CDR3 sequence (DNA): TGCGCCAGCAGCACGGACTATGGCTACACCTTC.

V is TRBV5-1 and J is TRBJ1-2, with D uncertain. Germline V gives CDR1 SGHRS, CDR2 YFSETQ. The ends were cut back, 5 bases at V and 0 bases at J, with 8 bases in the middle. The CDR3 sequence is 13 residues long. CDR3 in DNA: TGCGCCAGCAGTTCCAGCGCTAACTATGGCTACACCTTC. It is translated as CASSSSANYGYTF.

V usage is TRBV6-5 and J usage is TRBJ1-2, with TRBD1 matching over 9 bases. The J segment lost 4 bases and the V segment lost 8 bases, leaving 11 bases of the junction unmatched. Germline V lookup: CDR1 MNHEY, CDR2 SVGAGI. The CDR3 runs to 15 residues. Written as DNA, the CDR3 is TGTGCCAGCCGAAGGGGGACAGGGTTTTTCTATGGCTACACCTTC. Amino acid sequence: CASRRGTGFFYGYTF.

This chain uses TRBV14 with TRBJ2-5; 12 positions match TRBD2. The V gene end was trimmed by 6 bases and the J gene end by 5 bases; junction bases not matched to a gene: 7. This CDR3 is built from 15 residues. The germline CDR1 and CDR2 sequences are SGHDN and FVKESK. CDR3 sequence (DNA): TGTGCCAGCAGTCAGACTAGCGGGGGTTCGGAGACCCAGTACTTC. Translated: CASSQTSGGSETQYF.

This clone was observed once. The V gene is TRBV19, the J gene TRBJ1-1; D not resolved. V dropped 11 bases and J dropped 5 bases, with 12 bases sitting between them. The CDR3 is made up of 11 amino acids. The germline gives CDR1 LNHDA, CDR2 SQIVND (reference sequence). The CDR3 is CAVKRWTEAFF. In DNA, the CDR3 is TGTGCCGTTAAGCGGTGGACTGAAGCTTTCTTT.

The chain links TRBV9 to TRBJ2-2, with 7 bases lining up with TRBD1. Germline CDR1 and CDR2: SGDLS and YYNGEE. This CDR3 region has 15 residues. Unmatched junction bases numbered 3, after V lost 3 bases and J lost 1 base. CDR3 protein: CASSAWTGNTGELFF. CDR3 sequence (DNA): TGTGCCAGCAGCGCCTGGACAGGGAACACCGGGGAGCTGTTTTTT.

V is TRBV3-1 (or the pseudogene TRBV3-2) and J is TRBJ2-7; D is unresolved. The CDR3 length is 15 residues. Deletions cut 2 bases from V and 3 bases from J, with 14 bases between. CDR1 and CDR2 (germline): LGHDT, YNNKEL (reference sequence). CDR3 loop: CASSQQPRYHYEQYF. Here the CDR3 DNA reads TGTGCCAGCAGCCAACAGCCTAGATACCACTACGAGCAGTACTTC.

The rearrangement joins TRBV30 to TRBJ1-2; 8 bases agree with TRBD1. This CDR3 has 17 residues. The trim removed 3 bases at V and 8 bases at J, leaving 20 bases unmatched. The V gene's germline CDR1 is GTSNPN and CDR2 SVGIG (reference sequence). Here the CDR3 reads CAWSAEPLPGTGRGYTF. In nucleotides, the CDR3 is TGTGCCTGGAGCGCCGAGCCTTTACCGGGGACAGGCCGCGGCTACACCTTC.

The chain combines TRBV7-6 with TRBJ1-3; no clear D. V was pared by 0 bases and J by 0 bases, with 9 bases between. The CDR3 covers 16 residues. The germline gives CDR1 SGHVS, CDR2 FNYEAQ. In DNA, the CDR3 is TGTGCCAGCAGCTTAGCTCCGGGTAACTCTGGAAACACCATATATTTT. It encodes CASSLAPGNSGNTIYF.

This chain joins TRBV4-1 and TRBJ1-6; 7 nucleotides line up with TRBD1. Germline values: CDR1 MGHRA, CDR2 YSYEKL. V lost 0 bases, J lost 10 bases, and 9 bases stayed unmatched. This CDR3 has 16 residues. CDR3 sequence reads: CASSQDTTGPRSPLHF. CDR3 coding DNA: TGCGCCAGCAGCCAAGACACGACAGGGCCGCGGTCACCCCTCCACTTT.

The chain joins TRBV11-2 to TRBJ1-2; the match to TRBD1 covers 11 bases. V trimming: 6 bases; J trimming: 4 bases; junction bases outside the gene matches: 7. CDR3 size: 15 residues. The germline V gene has CDR1 SGHAT and CDR2 FQNNGV. Here the CDR3 reads CASRTTGTGGYGYTF. In nucleotides, the CDR3 is TGTGCCAGCAGGACCACCGGGACAGGGGGCTATGGCTACACCTTC.

CDR3 in amino acids: CASSLGVAGLTDTQYF. CDR3 sequence (DNA): TGTGCCAGCAGTCTCGGGGTAGCGGGGCTCACAGATACGCAGTATTTT. V usage is TRBV2 and J usage is TRBJ2-3, with TRBD2 identical over 8 bases. The CDR3 has 16 amino acids. Germline CDR1 SNHLY, CDR2 FYNNEI. The ends lost 5 bases at V and 2 bases at J; junction bases unmatched: 9.

This clone showed up just once. V usage is TRBV28 and J usage is TRBJ1-2, with a weak D call TRBD1 (6 bases). CDR1 and CDR2 (germline): MDHEN, SYDVKM. The CDR3 sequence is 13 residues long. V was trimmed by 5 bases and J by 4 bases, leaving 11 bases between them. The CDR3 sequence: CASSPGQSYGYTF. The CDR3 DNA sequence: TGTGCCAGCAGTCCAGGACAGTCCTATGGCTACACCTTC.

The chain recombines TRBV19 with TRBJ1-5; 7 bases line up with TRBD1. V lost 4 bases and J lost 9; bases outside the gene matches: 12. Germline V lookup: CDR1 LNHDA, CDR2 SQIVND (reference sequence). The CDR3 runs 15 residues. The CDR3 loop reads CASSTTRQGVRPQHF. CDR3 bases: TGTGCCAGTAGTACCACAAGACAGGGAGTAAGGCCCCAGCATTTT.

The V and J genes are TRBV2 and TRBJ1-5; possibly TRBD1 for D (5 bases). Deletions cut 6 bases from V and 8 bases from J, with 20 bases between. This CDR3 spans 15 amino acids. Germline V gene lookup returns CDR1 SNHLY and CDR2 FYNNEI. In nucleotides, the CDR3 is TGTGCCAGCAGGAAAAGGGTAAGGGGCACGGAGCCCCAGCATTTT. Translating it yields CASRKRVRGTEPQHF.

The J gene is TRBJ2-3, the V gene TRBV5-4, with unresolved D. The CDR3 length is 13 residues. V lost 4 bases and J 4 bases, leaving 10 bases between the germline ends. Germline-derived CDR1 and CDR2 are SGHNT and YYREEE (reference sequence). DNA of the CDR3: TGTGCCAGCAGCCCCGAGCCGTCAGATACGCAGTATTTT. It encodes CASSPEPSDTQYF.

The CDR3 region is CASSAPSGFVAYEQYF. The CDR3 DNA is TGTGCCAGCAGTGCCCCCTCGGGTTTCGTCGCCTACGAGCAGTACTTC. The chain links TRBV6-1 to TRBJ2-7, with D uncertain. Germline assignment: CDR1 MNHNS and CDR2 SASEGT. The CDR3 has 16 amino acids. Trimming left V 4 bases short and J 2 bases short, with 18 bases between.